The 5 T cell receptor beta chains reported below all come from one sample, sequenced in a study of PD-1 blockade in classical Hodgkin lymphoma. Described time point: cycle 4 day 1 (C4D1), after six to seven weeks of nivolumab. Each patient relapsed following autologous stem cell transplantation, and prior brentuximab vedotin exposure differed. Using magnetic negative selection, the CD4+ T cells were separated out of thawed PBMCs. The protocol was immunoSEQ multiplex PCR, while the TCRdb copy is restricted to in-frame clones and leaves out a portion. The data hold 30,000 to 35,000 clones, with approximately 79% observed a single time. The sample here was CD4+ T cells from blood, taken before the fourth cycle of nivolumab. All receptors derive from a human donor with classical Hodgkin lymphoma.

The chain carries TRBV21-1 and TRBJ2-3; the D call in the table, TRBD2, was not verified against the DNA. TRBV21-1 represents a pseudogene. This CDR3 is built from 17 residues. The DNA for the CDR3 is TGTGCCAGCAGCACAATTTGGACGGGGGGAGGTACAGATACGCAGTATTTT. Its protein product is CASSTIWTGGGTDTQYF.

The rearrangement uses TRBV23-1 and TRBJ1-5, with D unclear. TRBV23-1 is an ORF; its function is uncertain. Trimming removed 3 bases from V and 2 bases from J, with 23 bases in between. This CDR3 is built from 19 residues. CDR3 bases: TGCGCCAGCAGTCACGAATGTTCGGGATCCCACGGGCGCAATCAGCCCCAGCATTTT. Residues: CASSHECSGSHGRNQPQHF.

The chain couples TRBV7-2 to TRBJ2-7; 11 bases line up with TRBD2. The V and J ends lost 5 bases and 4 bases, in that order; junction bases with no gene match: 4. Germline V CDR1 and CDR2: SGHTA, FQGNSA. The CDR3 is made up of 14 amino acids. In DNA form, the CDR3 reads TGTGCCAGCAGCCCAACTAGCGGGGGTTACGAGCAGTACTTC. Protein: CASSPTSGGYEQYF.

This sequence joins TRBV7-2 and TRBJ2-1, with 13 bases that match TRBD2. Germline-derived CDR1 and CDR2 are SGHTA and FQGNSA. The CDR3 runs to 16 residues. Trimming at V came to 5 bases and at J to 7 bases, leaving 8 bases not matched to a gene. In DNA, the CDR3 is TGTGCCAGCAGCCGACCACTAGCGGGGGGGCGAAATGAGCAGTTCTTC. Protein: CASSRPLAGGRNEQFF.

The V gene is TRBV5-4, the J gene TRBJ2-3; 7 bases are a match to TRBD2. This CDR3 spans 17 amino acids. With 4 bases clipped from V and 1 base from J, the junction kept 12 bases outside the gene matches. The V gene's germline CDR1 is SGHNT and CDR2 YYREEE (reference sequence). CDR3 in DNA: TGTGCCAGCAGCCTGGGGACTATCCTCGGGGGCACAGATACGCAGTATTTT. Amino acid sequence: CASSLGTILGGTDTQYF.